This TCR beta chain was sequenced in a study of T cell repertoires in cytomegalovirus infection. TCRdb used MiXCR to reprocess the reads, holding one entry per CDR3 protein. The sample lists 740,000 or so distinct CDR3 sequences; 35% to 45% were seen once. The J segment lost 2 bases and the V segment lost 2 bases, leaving 7 bases of the junction unmatched. In germline, CDR1 is MDHEN, CDR2 SYDVKM. This CDR3 comprises 16 residues. The specimen sequenced was PBMCs. V usage is TRBV28 and J usage is TRBJ1-1; 8 bases agree with TRBD1. The TCR was taken from a human donor in good health (CMV status not recorded). Some clones in this sample may be carry-over from other donors' samples. CDR3 DNA sequence: TGTGCCAGCAGTTTACCCCCAGGGGGCGGAAACACTGAAGCTTTCTTT. It specifies CASSLPPGGGNTEAFF.